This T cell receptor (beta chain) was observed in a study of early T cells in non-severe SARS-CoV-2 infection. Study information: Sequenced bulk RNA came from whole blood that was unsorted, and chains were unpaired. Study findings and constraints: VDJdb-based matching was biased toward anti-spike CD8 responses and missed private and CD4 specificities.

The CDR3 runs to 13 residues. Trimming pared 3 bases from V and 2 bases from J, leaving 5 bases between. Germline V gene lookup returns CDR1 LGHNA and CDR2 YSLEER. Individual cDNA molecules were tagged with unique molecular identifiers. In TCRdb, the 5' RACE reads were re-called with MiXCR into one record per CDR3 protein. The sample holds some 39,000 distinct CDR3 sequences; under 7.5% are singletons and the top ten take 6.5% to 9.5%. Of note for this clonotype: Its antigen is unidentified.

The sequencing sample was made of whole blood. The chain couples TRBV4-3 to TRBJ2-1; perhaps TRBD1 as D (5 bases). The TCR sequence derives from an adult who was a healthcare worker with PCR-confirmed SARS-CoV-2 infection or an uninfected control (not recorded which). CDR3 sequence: CASSQGPYNEQFF. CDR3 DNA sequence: TGCGCCAGCAGCCAGGGGCCCTACAATGAGCAGTTCTTC.